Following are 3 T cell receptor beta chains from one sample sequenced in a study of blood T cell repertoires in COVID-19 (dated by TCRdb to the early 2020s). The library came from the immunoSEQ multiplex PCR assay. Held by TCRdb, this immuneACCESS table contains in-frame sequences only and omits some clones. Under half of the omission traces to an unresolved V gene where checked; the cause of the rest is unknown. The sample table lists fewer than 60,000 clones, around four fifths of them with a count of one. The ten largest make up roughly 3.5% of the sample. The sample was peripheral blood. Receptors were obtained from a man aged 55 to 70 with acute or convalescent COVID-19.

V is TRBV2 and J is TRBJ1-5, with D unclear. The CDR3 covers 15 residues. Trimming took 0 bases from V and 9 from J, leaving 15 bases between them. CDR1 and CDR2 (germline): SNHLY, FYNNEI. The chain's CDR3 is CASSEAKVFARPQHF. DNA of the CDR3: TGTGCCAGCAGTGAAGCCAAGGTTTTTGCTAGGCCCCAGCATTTT.

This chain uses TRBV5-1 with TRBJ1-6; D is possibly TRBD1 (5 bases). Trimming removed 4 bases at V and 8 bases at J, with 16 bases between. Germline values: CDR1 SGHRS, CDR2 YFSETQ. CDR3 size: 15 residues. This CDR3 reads CASSQRDWGDSPLHF. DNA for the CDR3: TGCGCCAGCAGCCAAAGGGACTGGGGGGATTCACCCCTCCACTTT. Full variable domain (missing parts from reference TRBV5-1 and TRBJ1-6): KAGVTQTPRYLIKTRGQQVTLSCSPISGHRSVSWYQQTPGQGLQFLFEYFSETQRNKGNFPGRFSGRQFSNSRSEMNVSTLELGDSALYLCASSQRDWGDSPLHFGNGTRLTVT.

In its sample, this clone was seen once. CDR3 nucleotide sequence: TGTGCCTGGATCGGAGTAGGCAGGGAGGGTGGCTACACCTTC. This translates into CAWIGVGREGGYTF. The chain is built from TRBV30 and TRBJ1-2, with a possible D match to TRBD1 (5 bases). The V gene's germline CDR1 is GTSNPN and CDR2 SVGIG (reference sequence). The V end lost 4 bases, the J end lost 7 bases, and 19 bases lay between the germline ends. The CDR3 consists of 14 residues.